Below, 12 T cell receptor beta chains from the same sample are listed, as sequenced in a study of blood T cell repertoires in COVID-19. Clones were read by immunoSEQ multiplex PCR, and TCRdb kept only the in-frame ones, dropping some. The sample lists over 70,000 clones, roughly four fifths occurring once. The material sequenced was peripheral blood. The receptors originated from a human donor in a cohort sampled during active COVID-19.

The rearrangement uses TRBV4-3 and TRBJ2-3; TRBD2 matches 15 bases. J gave up 6 bases and V 3 bases, and 1 base lay outside the gene matches. This CDR3 is 15 amino acids long. Germline assignment: CDR1 LGHNA and CDR2 YSLEER. The DNA of the CDR3 is TGCGCCAGCAGCCAGGGGACTAGCGGGGGGGATACGCAGTATTTT. This translates into CASSQGTSGGDTQYF.

This chain joins TRBV9 and TRBJ2-1, with 9 bases fitting TRBD1. Germline V gene lookup returns CDR1 SGDLS and CDR2 YYNGEE. The CDR3 consists of 15 residues. Unmatched junction bases numbered 6, after V lost 4 bases and J lost 4 bases. CDR3 in amino acids: CASSTDRGSYNEQFF. The CDR3 DNA reads as TGTGCCAGCAGCACCGACAGGGGGTCTTACAATGAGCAGTTCTTC. Drawing the rest from reference TRBV9 and TRBJ2-1, the complete variable domain is DSGVTQTPKHLITATGQRVTLRCSPRSGDLSVYWYQQSLDQGLQFLIQYYNGEERAKGNILERFSAQQFPDLHSELNLSSLELGDSALYFCASSTDRGSYNEQFFGPGTRLTVL.

The DNA for the CDR3 is TGTGCCAGCAGCGCAAGGTCAGGGGGCACGTACGAGCAGTACTTC. Translating it yields CASSARSGGTYEQYF. V usage is TRBV7-2 and J usage is TRBJ2-7; 8 nucleotides agree with TRBD1. Trimming took 5 bases from V and 4 from J; bases not matched to a gene: 10. This CDR3 comprises 15 residues. In germline, CDR1 is SGHTA, CDR2 FQGNSA.

The chain couples TRBV27 to TRBJ1-2; unclear D gene. The CDR3 length is 15 residues. Trimming removed 4 bases at V and 4 bases at J, with 16 bases between. Germline CDR1 MNHEY, CDR2 SMNVEV (reference sequence). The CDR3 DNA sequence: TGTGCCAGCAGTTCCCTCGGGGTGGGGATCTATGGCTACACCTTC. Its translation is CASSSLGVGIYGYTF.

On this clone itself: Other DNA sequences in this sample translate to the same CDR3. V usage is TRBV5-4 and J usage is TRBJ2-2, with 10 positions matching TRBD2. Trimming removed 4 bases from V and 2 bases from J; junction bases left unmatched: 5. The V gene's germline CDR1 is SGHNT and CDR2 YYREEE (reference sequence). The CDR3 sequence is 16 residues long. The CDR3 region has the DNA TGTGCCAGCAGCCTAAGCGGGGGGGGCAACACCGGGGAGCTGTTTTTT. Translating gives CASSLSGGGNTGELFF.

The chain links TRBV7-3 to TRBJ2-1, with 11 positions matching TRBD1. With 2 bases clipped from V and 8 bases from J, the junction kept 2 bases outside the gene matches. The V gene's germline CDR1 is SGHTA and CDR2 FQGTGA. The CDR3 runs 14 residues. The CDR3 DNA reads TGTGCCAGCAGCTTAGGGGACAGGGGGTATGAGCAGTTCTTC. Its translation: CASSLGDRGYEQFF. The full variable domain, rest sourced from reference TRBV7-3 and TRBJ2-1, is GAGVSQTPSNKVTEKGKYVELRCDPISGHTALYWYRQSLGQGPEFLIYFQGTGAADDSGLPNDRFFAVRPEGSVSTLKIQRTERGDSAVYLCASSLGDRGYEQFFGPGTRLTVL.

The chain employs TRBV10-3 and TRBJ1-1, with D possibly being TRBD1 (5 bases). In germline, CDR1 is ENHRY, CDR2 SYGVKD. V was pared by 4 bases and J by 2 bases, with 20 bases between. The CDR3 has 17 residues. The CDR3 spells CAISGFFQGGRNTEAFF. The CDR3 DNA reads as TGTGCCATCAGTGGTTTTTTCCAGGGAGGGCGTAACACTGAAGCTTTCTTT.

This clone was detected a few times. This sequence joins TRBV20-1 and TRBJ2-7, with TRBD2 as a possible D gene (5 bases). The CDR3 runs to 10 residues. Germline assignment: CDR1 DFQATT and CDR2 SNEGSKA (reference sequence). Deletions cut 3 bases from V and 6 bases from J, with 6 bases between. CDR3 amino acids: CSASGVEQYF. The CDR3 region has the DNA TGCAGTGCTAGCGGGGTCGAGCAGTACTTC.

Only a few counts were recorded for this clone. The rearrangement uses TRBV4-1 and TRBJ2-4, with 15 bases fitting TRBD2. The CDR3 length is 17 residues. Trimming removed 4 bases from V and 5 bases from J; junction bases left unmatched: 6. Germline-derived CDR1 and CDR2 are MGHRA and YSYEKL. CDR3: CASSLRTSGGAQNIQYF. The CDR3 region has the DNA TGCGCCAGCAGCCTCCGGACTAGCGGGGGGGCGCAAAACATTCAGTACTTC.

The chain recombines TRBV7-2 with TRBJ1-4; 8 bases map to TRBD1. Germline CDR1 reads SGHTA; CDR2 reads FQGNSA. This CDR3 is built from 16 residues. V shed 5 bases and J 10 bases; nucleotides not matched to a gene: 15. The CDR3 DNA sequence: TGTGCCAGCAGCATGGAGTGGACAGGGCGGGGTGTAAAACTGTTTTTT. Amino acids: CASSMEWTGRGVKLFF.

A single count supports this clone. CDR3 sequence reads: CASSFGTNPNEQFF. Written as DNA, the CDR3 is TGTGCCAGCAGCTTCGGGACTAACCCCAATGAGCAGTTCTTC. This sequence joins TRBV5-4 and TRBJ2-1; 7 bases agree with TRBD2. CDR1 and CDR2 from the germline V gene are SGHNT and YYREEE (reference sequence). Losses at the gene ends were 2 bases for V and 6 bases for J; bases not matched to a gene: 5. CDR3 length equals 14 residues.

J is TRBJ2-2 and V is TRBV4-3; 7 bases map to TRBD2. Germline V CDR1 and CDR2: LGHNA, YSLEER. CDR3 length: 15 residues. V lost 4 bases, J lost 4 bases, and 6 bases stayed unmatched. CDR3 protein: CASSPETSLTGELFF. The CDR3 DNA follows: TGCGCCAGCAGCCCTGAGACTAGCCTCACCGGGGAGCTGTTTTTT.